This T cell receptor (beta chain) was captured in a study of cytomegalovirus exposure and HLA in healthy donors. Use of 60 Vbeta and 13 Jbeta primers characterized the PCR. Only in-frame clones appear in the TCRdb table, and some are missing; sequencing was by immunoSEQ multiplex PCR. The sample yields approximately 150,000 clones, around three fifths seen once. J lost 7 bases, V lost 6 bases, and 15 bases had no gene match. Germline V gene sequence: CDR1 SGHRS, CDR2 YFSETQ. The CDR3 totals 15 residues. The sample was PBMCs. The rearrangement joins TRBV5-1 to TRBJ1-1, with 7 bases lining up with TRBD1. The receptor comes from a woman in her thirties in good health and CMV-seropositive. The CDR3 reads CASTPGWGQTHEAFF. In DNA form, the CDR3 reads TGCGCCAGCACCCCCGGTTGGGGACAGACCCATGAAGCTTTCTTT.